Here is one TCR beta chain with its context. Its specificity is not known. The data originate from a study of quantifying T cell responses using KT2 cells. Across the whole study: cDNA was made from DNase-treated RNA using alpha and beta constant primers. Study outcomes and limitations: KT2 sequence counts showed saturation when very many KT2 cells were spiked in.

Each cDNA got a UMI-containing oligo ligated at its 3' end. An equimolar mix of RC1.1 and RC1.2 primed the beta chain across TRBC1 and TRBC2. TCRdb processed the UMI-ligation and nested PCR reads anew with MiXCR; each CDR3 protein has one entry. This table has roughly 50,000 distinct CDR3 sequences, 9% to 15% appearing once. The CDR3 consists of 15 residues. The germline V gene has CDR1 LGHDT and CDR2 YNNKEL (reference sequence). The V and J ends lost 2 bases and 3 bases, in that order; junction bases with no gene match: 6. Unfractionated PBMC were spiked with known numbers of KT2 clone cells. The gene calls are TRBV3-1 and TRBJ1-2, with 7 bases identical to TRBD1. The sequence came from a human donor. What was sequenced was PBMCs spiked with cells of the T cell clone KT2. As DNA, the CDR3 is TGTGCCAGCAGCCAACTCAGGGGGACGTACTATGGCTACACCTTC. This codes for CASSQLRGTYYGYTF. The full variable domain, with the rest looked up from reference TRBV3-1 and TRBJ1-2, is DTAVSQTPKYLVTQMGNDKSIKCEQNLGHDTMYWYKQDSKKFLKIMFSYNNKELIINETVPNRFSPKSPDKAHLNLHINSLELGDSAVYFCASSQLRGTYYGYTFGSGTRLTVV.